Listed below are T cell receptor beta chains from one sample, sequenced in a study of B cell selection in AIRE deficiency. TCRdb keeps only in-frame clones here, not all; method: immunoSEQ multiplex PCR. The table includes under 25,000 clones, approximately 97% detected once. Sequenced input: conventional CD4+ T cells sorted from PBMCs. These receptors originate from a human donor with AIRE deficiency. Each CDR3 is given with its conserved first and last residue. D genes are given only for firm matches. Rows may omit the clone size; those that give it use once, few, many or a size class.

d_call	v_call	j_call	cdr3_length	clone_size	cdr3_nt	cdr3_aa
TRBD2	TRBV6-6	TRBJ2-2	15	NA	TGTGCCAGTAGATACGGGACTAGCGGGACCGGGGAGCTGTTTTTT	CASRYGTSGTGELFF
NA	TRBV11-3	TRBJ2-7	13	NA	TGTGCCAGCAGCCCCTTTTCCGCCTACGAGCAGTACTTC	CASSPFSAYEQYF
TRBD1	TRBV7-8	TRBJ1-6	13	few	TGTGCCAGCAGCCTGGACAGGTTTTCACCCCTCCACTTT	CASSLDRFSPLHF
NA	TRBV5-1	TRBJ2-1	16	NA	TGCGCCAGCAGACAGACGGGGTCACAAGGAGTCAATGAGCAGTTCTTC	CASRQTGSQGVNEQFF
NA	TRBV7-2	TRBJ2-7	13	NA	TGTGCCAGCAGCTTAGTAGGTTGGAACGAGCAGTACTTC	CASSLVGWNEQYF
NA	TRBV6-5	TRBJ2-5	15	NA	TGTGCCAGCAGTTATGGACCCTTACGGGAAGAGACCCAGTACTTC	CASSYGPLREETQYF
NA	TRBV11-2	TRBJ2-7	15	NA	TGTGCCAGCAGCTTGCCGGGTGGCGGGACCTACGAGCAGTACTTC	CASSLPGGGTYEQYF
NA	TRBV7-9	TRBJ2-3	13	NA	TGTGCCAGCAGCTTTCATCCGGTGGGAGGGCAGTATTTT	CASSFHPVGGQYF
NA	TRBV6-5	TRBJ2-7	11	NA	TGTGCCAGCAGCCACGGGACGCAGCAGTACTTC	CASSHGTQQYF
NA	TRBV18	TRBJ1-6	12	NA	TGTGCCAGCTCACCAAGCCTTTCACCCCTCCACTTT	CASSPSLSPLHF
TRBD1	TRBV20-1	TRBJ2-7	10	NA	TGCAGTGCAGGGACAGGGAGACAGTACTTC	CSAGTGRQYF
TRBD1	TRBV28	TRBJ2-7	14	NA	TGTGCCAGCAGCCCGGGACAGGCCCCTTACGAGCAGTACTTC	CASSPGQAPYEQYF
NA	TRBV7-3	TRBJ1-5	17	once	TGTGCCAGCAGCCCGTTTGGGGGTACGACGTACAATCAGCCCCAGCATTTT	CASSPFGGTTYNQPQHF
NA	TRBV14	TRBJ2-7	16	NA	TGTGCCAGCAGCCAAGAACCAGGGGCCCTCTCCTACGAGCAGTACTTC	CASSQEPGALSYEQYF
TRBD2	TRBV5-4	TRBJ2-1	14	NA	TGTGCCAGCACCTTAGCGGGAGGACACAATGAGCAGTTCTTC	CASTLAGGHNEQFF
TRBD2	TRBV5-1	TRBJ2-1	16	once	TGCGCCAGCAGCCGAAGACTAGCGGGAGTAGACAATGAGCAGTTCTTC	CASSRRLAGVDNEQFF
NA	TRBV2	TRBJ2-3	15	NA	TGTGCCAGCACCGCAGGGGGGGCCGACACAGATACGCAGTATTTT	CASTAGGADTDTQYF
NA	TRBV7-2	TRBJ2-2	15	NA	TGTGCCAGCAGCCGCGAACAGGGAATTGTCGGGGAGCTGTTTTTT	CASSREQGIVGELFF
NA	TRBV10-1	TRBJ1-4	18	once	TGCGCCAGCAGCCGTACAGGAGTTGAAACGGAAGCTAATGAAAAACTGTTTTTT	CASSRTGVETEANEKLFF
NA	TRBV7-9	TRBJ2-2	15	NA	TGTGCCAGCAGCCCTGGACTCGCGAACACCGGGGAGCTGTTTTTT	CASSPGLANTGELFF
NA	TRBV5-4	TRBJ1-3	15	NA	TGTGCCAGCAGCTTGTCTCCAGGGTCTGGAAACACCATATATTTT	CASSLSPGSGNTIYF
NA	TRBV30	TRBJ2-1	15	NA	TGTGCCTGGAGTGTAAGATCCGGGGGGCAAGGTGAGCAGTTCTTC	CAWSVRSGGQGEQFF
NA	TRBV6-5	TRBJ1-4	14	NA	TGTGCCAGCAGCCTAGGGTCAGGATATGAAAAACTGTTTTTT	CASSLGSGYEKLFF
TRBD1	TRBV30	TRBJ1-4	17	NA	TGTGCCTGGAGTCGATTAAGGACAGGGGGCGGGGATGAAAAACTGTTTTTT	CAWSRLRTGGGDEKLFF
NA	TRBV7-2	TRBJ2-5	16	NA	TGTGCCAGCAGCTTAGGAGTGGGGGCTCATTCAGAGACCCAGTACTTC	CASSLGVGAHSETQYF
NA	TRBV15	TRBJ1-3	16	NA	TGTGCCACCAGCAGGGACAGCGTTAAGGCTGGAAACACCATATATTTT	CATSRDSVKAGNTIYF
NA	TRBV6-6	TRBJ2-3	13	NA	TGTGCCAGCAGGCTCGACCTCACAGATACGCAGTATTTT	CASRLDLTDTQYF
TRBD1	TRBV28	TRBJ2-7	14	NA	TGTGCCAGCAGTTCCGGGACAGGGGGTTCCGAGCAGTACTTC	CASSSGTGGSEQYF
NA	TRBV5-5	TRBJ1-6	16	NA	TGTGCCAGCAGCTTGGGCGCAAGCTCCTATAATTCACCCCTCCACTTT	CASSLGASSYNSPLHF
NA	TRBV11-2	TRBJ2-7	14	NA	TGTGCCAGCAGCCACGACTGGGGGCGTTACGAGCAGTACTTC	CASSHDWGRYEQYF
TRBD1	TRBV18	TRBJ2-5	14	NA	TGTGCCAGCTCACCTCGGACAGGGGAAGAGACCCAGTACTTC	CASSPRTGEETQYF
TRBD2	TRBV9	TRBJ2-5	14	NA	TGTGCCAGCAGCGTGGGGCGGGGGCAAGAGACCCAGTACTTC	CASSVGRGQETQYF
TRBD2	TRBV2	TRBJ2-5	15	NA	TGTGCCAGCACCCTCTGGACTAGCGGGATTGAGACCCAGTACTTC	CASTLWTSGIETQYF
TRBD1	TRBV19	TRBJ1-1	16	NA	TGTGCCAGTACCATCCGGACAGGGGATGGGAGCACTGAAGCTTTCTTT	CASTIRTGDGSTEAFF
TRBD2	TRBV10-3	TRBJ2-1	18	NA	TGTGCCATCAGTGACCCTCTAGCGGACCCAACCTCCTACAATGAGCAGTTCTTC	CAISDPLADPTSYNEQFF
TRBD1	TRBV9	TRBJ1-3	15	NA	TGTGCCAGCAGCGGGCAGGGGGCTGGTGGAAACACCATATATTTT	CASSGQGAGGNTIYF
NA	TRBV19	TRBJ1-1	15	NA	TGTGCCAGTAGTATGGACTCTCCGGTGGTCACTGAAGCTTTCTTT	CASSMDSPVVTEAFF
NA	TRBV7-2	TRBJ1-2	14	NA	TGTGCCAGCAGCCTATCCGGGGGAAACTATGGCTACACCTTC	CASSLSGGNYGYTF
NA	TRBV6-1	TRBJ2-3	15	NA	TGTGCCAGCAGTGCCTTGGGGATACCCACAGATACGCAGTATTTT	CASSALGIPTDTQYF
TRBD1	TRBV9	TRBJ2-3	14	NA	TGTGCCAGCAGCGGAAAGGGGGCGACGAATACGCAGTATTTT	CASSGKGATNTQYF
TRBD1	TRBV29-1	TRBJ1-1	17	NA	TGCAGCGTTGAAGTCGTCCGAGGGGGCGCCGCTAACACTGAAGCTTTCTTT	CSVEVVRGGAANTEAFF
NA	TRBV5-1	TRBJ2-3	14	NA	TGCGCCAGCAGCTTGGAGGCCCTCACGGATACGCAGTATTTT	CASSLEALTDTQYF